This TCR beta chain derives from a study of T-cell reconstitution after alpha-beta-depleted transplantation in children. Germline values: CDR1 MNHEY, CDR2 SMNVEV (reference sequence). V was clipped by 3 bases and J by 5 bases; unmatched bases: 7. CDR3 length: 15 residues. Preparing the TCRbeta library involved the use of unique molecular identifiers. Each CDR3 protein is one row after TCRdb ran MiXCR on the PCR reads. The sample has hundreds of thousands of distinct CDR3 sequences; approximately 15% are singletons. The chain combines TRBV27 with TRBJ2-5; TRBD2 matches at 9 bases. This receptor was taken from a human donor who donated a stem cell graft to a child with acute myeloid leukemia. Sequencing was performed on PBMCs from the stem cell graft donor, taken from the stem cell graft. The CDR3 DNA follows: TGTGCCAGCAGTTTGTCTAGCGGGGCCCCTGAGACCCAGTACTTC. Translation: CASSLSSGAPETQYF.